The present entry profiles one T cell receptor beta chain with its context. What it binds is not known. These data come from a study of T-cell reconstitution after alpha-beta-depleted transplantation in children. Whole-study results and caveats: Reportedly, only several hundred clones from non-depleted graft cells drove alpha-beta T-cell counts at about two months.

Library preparation (for TCRbeta) was performed with unique molecular identifiers. TCRdb recomputed calls from the PCR reads with MiXCR, one row per CDR3 protein. The repertoire consists of around 490,000 distinct CDR3 sequences, with approximately 10% occurring once and the leading ten covering 14%. Trimming took 1 base from V and 4 from J, leaving 5 bases between them. Germline V gene sequence: CDR1 LGHDT, CDR2 YNNKEL (reference sequence). The CDR3 is 13 residues long. The rearrangement joins TRBV3-1 to TRBJ2-4; the D is unclear. This clonotype was obtained from a female patient between 2 and 15 years old who had a stem cell transplant for aplastic anemia, so the T cells may come from the graft donor. The sequencing here drew on PBMCs, mostly from graft donor cells, taken 180 days after TCRalphabeta/CD19-depleted stem cell transplant. The CDR3 here is CASSQVRKNIQYF. In DNA, the CDR3 is TGTGCCAGCAGCCAAGTAAGAAAAAACATTCAGTACTTC.